One sample yielded the 29 T cell receptor beta chains listed below, sequenced in a study of blood T cell repertoires in COVID-19. Libraries were prepared by immunoSEQ multiplex PCR; TCRdb keeps only in-frame clonotypes and omits some of them. The sample lists about 250,000 clones, about four fifths occurring once. The sequenced material came from peripheral blood. These TCRs come from a man older than 75 with acute or convalescent COVID-19.

V is TRBV24-1 and J is TRBJ2-7, with TRBD1 matching 9 bases. J gave up 4 bases and V 4 bases, and 7 bases lay outside the gene matches. The CDR3 extends over 15 amino acids. CDR1 is KGHDR and CDR2 is SFDVKD in the germline V gene. The CDR3 sequence: CATSDPTGGEYEQYF. Here the CDR3 DNA reads TGTGCCACCAGTGACCCGACAGGGGGAGAGTACGAGCAGTACTTC.

The chain joins TRBV10-3 to TRBJ1-2; D not certain. The length of the CDR3 is 13 residues. Germline loops: CDR1 ENHRY, CDR2 SYGVKD. V was clipped by 3 bases and J by 0 bases, with 5 bases between them. CDR3 bases: TGTGCCATCAGTGAAAACACTAACTATGGCTACACCTTC. Encoded protein: CAISENTNYGYTF.

This clone was detected a few times. The genes are TRBV9 and TRBJ1-1; 8 bases line up with TRBD1. J gave up 5 bases and V 0 bases, and 15 bases lay outside the gene matches. Per the germline V gene, CDR1 is SGDLS and CDR2 is YYNGEE. The CDR3 is 18 amino acids. The CDR3 loop is CASSVGLHGSGQGTEAFF. The DNA of the CDR3 is TGTGCCAGCAGCGTAGGATTACATGGATCCGGACAGGGAACTGAAGCTTTCTTT.

The CDR3 region is CASSPGDRYTGELFF. CDR3 coding DNA: TGTGCCAGCAGCCCCGGGGACAGGTACACCGGGGAGCTGTTTTTT. The chain joins TRBV5-6 to TRBJ2-2; 8 bases agree with TRBD1. The CDR3 totals 15 residues. Germline CDR1 reads SGHDT; CDR2 reads YYEEEE. V trimming: 4 bases; J trimming: 3 bases; junction bases outside the gene matches: 5.

The rearrangement links TRBV13 to TRBJ2-7; perhaps TRBD1 as D (6 bases). The CDR3 loop spans 16 amino acids. V was shortened by 2 bases and J by 0 bases, with 14 bases between the two germline ends. Germline CDR1 PRHDT, CDR2 FYEKMQ (reference sequence). CDR3 nucleotide sequence: TGTGCCAGCAGCTTAAGACCAGGGGCTTACTCCTACGAGCAGTACTTC. Its translation is CASSLRPGAYSYEQYF.

A few counts support this clone. V and J are TRBV6-5 and TRBJ1-6, with 9 positions matching TRBD1. Trimming took 2 bases from V and 10 from J; bases not matched to a gene: 6. Germline loops: CDR1 MNHEY, CDR2 SVGAGI. The CDR3 is 15 amino acids. The CDR3 nucleotides read TGTGCCAGCAGTTACGGACAGGGGAAGAAATCACCCCTCCACTTT. Encoded protein: CASSYGQGKKSPLHF.

V usage is TRBV3-1 (or the pseudogene TRBV3-2) and J usage is TRBJ1-2; TRBD1 matches at 7 bases. V dropped 1 base and J dropped 10; count of bases not matched to a gene: 3. The CDR3 is 12 residues long. Germline V gene data show CDR1 as LGHDT and CDR2 as YNNKEL (reference sequence). CDR3 in amino acids: CASSQGQGSYTF. The CDR3 DNA reads as TGTGCCAGCAGCCAAGGACAGGGCTCCTACACCTTC.

The rearrangement joins TRBV24-1 to TRBJ1-2, with 8 bases that match TRBD1. J was trimmed by 7 bases and V by 3 bases; bases with no gene match: 9. The CDR3 consists of 15 residues. Germline assignment: CDR1 KGHDR and CDR2 SFDVKD. CDR3 residues: CATSDPGQEKGGYTF. CDR3 coding DNA: TGTGCCACCAGTGATCCGGGACAGGAAAAGGGTGGCTACACCTTC.

CDR3 sequence: CASSQDSTGGLNTEAFF. The CDR3 nucleotides are TGCGCCAGCAGCCAAGATTCGACAGGGGGGCTGAACACTGAAGCTTTCTTT. The chain couples TRBV4-1 to TRBJ1-1; 9 bases fit TRBD1. The CDR3 totals 17 residues. Losses at the gene ends were 0 bases for V and 0 bases for J; bases not matched to a gene: 5. CDR1 and CDR2 (germline): MGHRA, YSYEKL.

J is TRBJ1-2 and V is TRBV11-2, with 7 bases matching TRBD1. Unmatched junction bases numbered 11, after V lost 5 bases and J lost 5 bases. This CDR3 region has 15 residues. Germline V gene lookup returns CDR1 SGHAT and CDR2 FQNNGV. DNA for the CDR3: TGTGCCAGCAGCCCGCGTATAGGGGGCGATTATGGCTACACCTTC. It encodes CASSPRIGGDYGYTF.

This chain joins TRBV6-5 and TRBJ2-7; possible D gene TRBD1, 6 bases. V lost 6 bases, J lost 2 bases, and 17 bases lay in between. Germline V gene lookup returns CDR1 MNHEY and CDR2 SVGAGI. The CDR3 runs 15 residues. The chain's CDR3 is CASSPPGAQTYEQYF. DNA of the CDR3: TGTGCCAGCAGCCCCCCAGGGGCCCAAACCTACGAGCAGTACTTC.

This chain connects TRBV9 to TRBJ2-1; TRBD2 matches 16 bases. V dropped 3 bases and J dropped 1; count of bases not matched to a gene: 16. The CDR3 runs 22 residues. Germline-derived CDR1 and CDR2 are SGDLS and YYNGEE. CDR3 DNA: TGTGCCAGCAGCGCGAGGGGTTTATCCGGGACTAGCGGGGGGGCGTCCTACAATGAGCAGTTCTTC. Translation gives CASSARGLSGTSGGASYNEQFF.

Here the CDR3 reads CASSITHGNEQFF. CDR3 in DNA: TGTGCCAGCAGTATCACTCACGGGAATGAGCAGTTCTTC. This chain uses TRBV25-1 with TRBJ2-1; D not certain. The V gene's germline CDR1 is MGHDK and CDR2 SYGVNS. The V end was cut by 5 bases, the J end by 7 bases, with 12 bases between. CDR3 size: 13 residues. The whole variable domain, remainder taken from reference TRBV25-1 and TRBJ2-1, is EADIYQTPRYLVIGTGKKITLECSQTMGHDKMYWYQQDPGMELHLIHYSYGVNSTEKGDLSSESTVSRIRTEHFPLTLESARPSHTSQYLCASSITHGNEQFFGPGTRLTVL.

The rearrangement uses TRBV19 and TRBJ1-5; TRBD1 matches at 7 bases. This CDR3 comprises 16 residues. Germline loops: CDR1 LNHDA, CDR2 SQIVND (reference sequence). The trim removed 6 bases at V and 1 base at J, leaving 9 bases unmatched. The CDR3 is CASRHTGTESNQPQHF. Written as DNA, the CDR3 is TGTGCCAGTAGGCATACCGGGACAGAGAGCAATCAGCCCCAGCATTTT.

This clone was detected only once. The chain recombines TRBV14 with TRBJ1-1; no clear D. CDR3 length: 14 amino acids. Germline V gene sequence: CDR1 SGHDN, CDR2 FVKESK. The germline V and J ends were trimmed by 4 bases and 2 bases, with 11 bases remaining between them. CDR3 DNA: TGTGCCAGCAGCCGAGGCTGGGTTAACACTGAAGCTTTCTTT. Translation: CASSRGWVNTEAFF.

This clone has just one count. The chain combines TRBV28 with TRBJ1-1; 7 positions agree with TRBD1. The germline V gene encodes CDR1 MDHEN and CDR2 SYDVKM. CDR3 length: 14 residues. The V segment lost 6 bases and the J segment 4 bases; nucleotides outside the gene matches: 8. CDR3 sequence: CASRAGQSSTEAFF. The DNA of the CDR3 is TGTGCCAGCAGGGCGGGACAGTCAAGCACTGAAGCTTTCTTT.

This clone was recorded many times. The chain couples TRBV5-1 to TRBJ2-7, with 7 bases lining up with TRBD1. The CDR3 consists of 16 residues. CDR1 SGHRS and CDR2 YFSETQ come from the germline V gene. J lost 1 base, V lost 4 bases, and 11 bases had no gene match. The CDR3 sequence: CASSAQGLWGSYEQYF. In nucleotides, the CDR3 is TGCGCCAGCAGCGCACAGGGGCTTTGGGGGTCCTACGAGCAGTACTTC.

The gene calls are TRBV5-6 and TRBJ2-5, with D unresolved. Trimming left V 1 base short and J 1 base short, with 2 bases between. CDR3 length: 12 amino acids. The V gene's germline CDR1 is SGHDT and CDR2 YYEEEE. As DNA, the CDR3 is TGTGCCAGCAGCTTGCGCCAAGAGACCCAGTACTTC. Amino acid sequence: CASSLRQETQYF. The variable domain in full, completed from reference TRBV5-6 and TRBJ2-5, reads DAGVTQSPTHLIKTRGQQVTLRCSPKSGHDTVSWYQQALGQGPQFIFQYYEEEERQRGNFPDRFSGHQFPNYSSELNVNALLLGDSALYLCASSLRQETQYFGPGTRLLVL.

Only a few counts were recorded for this clone. The gene calls are TRBV7-6 and TRBJ1-1; D not certain. The germline gives CDR1 SGHVS, CDR2 FNYEAQ. The CDR3 spans 17 residues. V lost 1 base, J lost 4 bases, and 19 bases lay in between. The CDR3: CASSLVTPANGGTEAFF. CDR3 sequence (DNA): TGTGCCAGCAGCTTAGTAACGCCAGCAAACGGAGGCACTGAAGCTTTCTTT.

Note on this clone: Additional DNA sequences in this sample encode the identical CDR3. This rearrangement joins TRBV9 to TRBJ1-4; maybe TRBD1 (5 bases). Trimming took off 0 bases at V and 8 bases at J, with 5 bases between the two ends. The CDR3 sequence is 12 residues long. The germline V gene encodes CDR1 SGDLS and CDR2 YYNGEE. In DNA, the CDR3 is TGTGCCAGCAGCGTAGCAGGGGAAAAACTGTTTTTT. Amino acid sequence: CASSVAGEKLFF.

Here the CDR3 DNA reads TGTGCCAGCAGTTACTCGCGGGATTCGGTCGAGCAGTACTTC. It is translated as CASSYSRDSVEQYF. The chain carries TRBV6-5 and TRBJ2-7, with D possibly being TRBD2 (6 bases). This CDR3 comprises 14 residues. V was shortened by 0 bases and J by 6 bases, with 12 bases between the two germline ends. Germline CDR1 and CDR2: MNHEY and SVGAGI.

This clone appeared once. V and J are TRBV29-1 and TRBJ2-7; D is perhaps TRBD1 (6 bases). Trimming shortened V by 4 bases and J by 3 bases, and 10 bases separated the two germline ends. The CDR3 covers 12 residues. Germline loops: CDR1 SQVTM, CDR2 ANQGSEA. The CDR3 sequence: CSVGDKFYEQYF. The CDR3 nucleotides are TGCAGCGTTGGGGACAAGTTCTACGAGCAGTACTTC.

There are a few counts of this clone. The J gene is TRBJ2-1, the V gene TRBV6-5; 14 positions match TRBD2. V was clipped by 0 bases and J by 10 bases; unmatched bases: 5. Per the germline V gene, CDR1 is MNHEY and CDR2 is SVGAGI. CDR3 length equals 16 residues. The CDR3 loop reads CASSYSTSGGAREQFF. The CDR3 DNA reads TGTGCCAGCAGTTACTCGACTAGCGGGGGGGCAAGAGAGCAGTTCTTC.

The chain employs TRBV28 and TRBJ2-7; 9 bases match TRBD2. The V segment lost 1 base and the J segment 1 base; nucleotides outside the gene matches: 5. This CDR3 is built from 16 residues. Germline V lookup: CDR1 MDHEN, CDR2 SYDVKM. The CDR3: CASSLYSGGLSYEQYF. CDR3 nucleotides: TGTGCCAGCAGTTTATACAGCGGGGGGCTGTCCTACGAGCAGTACTTC.

This chain uses TRBV3-1 (or the pseudogene TRBV3-2) with TRBJ1-2; 9 positions agree with TRBD1. The CDR3 spans 14 residues. Unmatched junction bases numbered 8, after V lost 4 bases and J lost 8 bases. CDR1 LGHDT and CDR2 YNNKEL come from the germline V gene (reference sequence). CDR3 sequence reads: CASSLSQGAQGYTF. The CDR3 DNA follows: TGTGCCAGCAGCCTTTCACAGGGGGCGCAAGGCTACACCTTC.

The V and J genes are TRBV7-2 and TRBJ2-7; 10 nucleotides align to TRBD1. The germline V gene encodes CDR1 SGHTA and CDR2 FQGNSA. The CDR3 extends over 15 amino acids. V was clipped by 4 bases and J by 3 bases; unmatched bases: 6. The CDR3 reads CASSSRTGGDYEQYF. The CDR3 DNA follows: TGTGCCAGCAGCTCTCGGACAGGGGGGGACTACGAGCAGTACTTC.

The sample holds one count of this clone. The chain joins TRBV28 to TRBJ1-5; D possibly corresponds to TRBD1 (6 bases). Germline V gives CDR1 MDHEN, CDR2 SYDVKM. Trimming removed 3 bases at V and 7 bases at J, with 13 bases between. The CDR3 sequence is 14 residues long. The CDR3 sequence is CASSFVQGIQPQHF. CDR3 DNA: TGTGCCAGCAGTTTTGTACAGGGTATCCAGCCCCAGCATTTT.

V is TRBV3-1 (or the pseudogene TRBV3-2) and J is TRBJ2-4; TRBD1 matches at 12 bases. V shed 5 bases, J shed 7 bases, and the junction held 3 bases outside the gene matches. This CDR3 contains 14 residues. Germline V CDR1 and CDR2: LGHDT, YNNKEL (reference sequence). The CDR3 spells CASSRGQGANIQYF. CDR3 DNA sequence: TGTGCCAGCAGCAGGGGACAGGGGGCGAACATTCAGTACTTC.

The rearrangement joins TRBV15 to TRBJ1-5, with 7 bases identical to TRBD1. Germline V lookup: CDR1 LNHNV, CDR2 YYDKDF (reference sequence). V shed 3 bases, J shed 5 bases, and the junction held 13 bases outside the gene matches. This CDR3 contains 17 residues. The CDR3 region has the DNA TGTGCCACCAGCAGGGGAACCTTATACCAGGGGGATCAGCCCCAGCATTTT. It specifies CATSRGTLYQGDQPQHF.